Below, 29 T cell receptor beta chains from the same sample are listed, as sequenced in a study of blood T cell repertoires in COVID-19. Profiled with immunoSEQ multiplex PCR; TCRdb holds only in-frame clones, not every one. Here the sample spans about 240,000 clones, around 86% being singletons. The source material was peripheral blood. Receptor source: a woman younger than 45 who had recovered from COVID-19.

The CDR3 loop reads CASSPPGDAHYEQYF. CDR3 bases: TGTGCCAGCAGCCCCCCAGGCGACGCCCACTACGAGCAGTACTTC. The rearrangement uses TRBV5-4 and TRBJ2-7; no definite D call. Trimming cost V 4 bases and J 3 bases, with 17 bases left between them. Germline V gene data show CDR1 as SGHNT and CDR2 as YYREEE (reference sequence). This CDR3 contains 15 residues.

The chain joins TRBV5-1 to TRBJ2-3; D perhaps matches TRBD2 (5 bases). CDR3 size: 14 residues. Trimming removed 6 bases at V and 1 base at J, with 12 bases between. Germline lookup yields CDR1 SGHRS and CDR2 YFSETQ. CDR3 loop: CASNDPSRTDTQYF. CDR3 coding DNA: TGCGCCAGCAACGACCCTAGCCGCACAGATACGCAGTATTTT.

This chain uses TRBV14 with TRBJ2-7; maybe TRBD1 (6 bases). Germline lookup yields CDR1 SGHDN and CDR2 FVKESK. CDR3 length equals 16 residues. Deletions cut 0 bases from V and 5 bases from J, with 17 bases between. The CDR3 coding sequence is TGTGCCAGCAGCCAAGACCTTTTCCAGGGGTATCACGAGCAGTACTTC. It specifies CASSQDLFQGYHEQYF.

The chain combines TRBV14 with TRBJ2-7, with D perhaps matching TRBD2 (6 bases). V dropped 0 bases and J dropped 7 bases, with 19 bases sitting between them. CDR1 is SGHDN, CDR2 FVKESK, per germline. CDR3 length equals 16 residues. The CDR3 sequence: CASSQDHFWGGGEQYF. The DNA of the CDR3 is TGTGCCAGCAGCCAAGATCATTTTTGGGGAGGAGGGGAGCAGTACTTC.

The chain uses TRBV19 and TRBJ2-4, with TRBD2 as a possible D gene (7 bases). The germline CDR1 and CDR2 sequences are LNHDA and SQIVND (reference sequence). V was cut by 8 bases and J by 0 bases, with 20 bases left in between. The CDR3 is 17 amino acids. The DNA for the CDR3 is TGTGCCAGTGGCACCCTGCGGCGGGGGCTAGCCAAAAACATTCAGTACTTC. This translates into CASGTLRRGLAKNIQYF.

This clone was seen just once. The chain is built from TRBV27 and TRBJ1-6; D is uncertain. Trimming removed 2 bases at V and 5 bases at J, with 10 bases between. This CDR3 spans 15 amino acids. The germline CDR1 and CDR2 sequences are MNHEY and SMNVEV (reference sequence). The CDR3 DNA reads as TGTGCCAGCAGTTTAGAGGGATGGAATAATTCACCCCTCCACTTT. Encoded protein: CASSLEGWNNSPLHF.

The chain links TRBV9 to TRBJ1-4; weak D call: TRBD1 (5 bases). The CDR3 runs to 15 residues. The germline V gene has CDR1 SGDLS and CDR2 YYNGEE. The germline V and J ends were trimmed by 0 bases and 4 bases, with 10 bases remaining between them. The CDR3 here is CASSVGDSYNEKLFF. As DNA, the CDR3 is TGTGCCAGCAGCGTAGGCGACAGCTATAATGAAAAACTGTTTTTT.

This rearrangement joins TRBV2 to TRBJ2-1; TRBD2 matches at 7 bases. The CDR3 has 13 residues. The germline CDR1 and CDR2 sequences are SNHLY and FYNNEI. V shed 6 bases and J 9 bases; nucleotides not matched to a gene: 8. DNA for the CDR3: TGTGCCAGCAGCGAAACCGGGACTATTGAGCAGTTCTTC. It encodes CASSETGTIEQFF.

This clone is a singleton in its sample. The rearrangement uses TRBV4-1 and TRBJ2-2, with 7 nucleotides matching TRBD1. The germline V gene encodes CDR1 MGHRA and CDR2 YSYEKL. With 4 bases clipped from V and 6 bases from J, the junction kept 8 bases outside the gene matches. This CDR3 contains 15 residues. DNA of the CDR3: TGCGCCAGCAGCCCCGTGACAGGGCTCCCCGGGGAGCTGTTTTTT. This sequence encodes CASSPVTGLPGELFF.

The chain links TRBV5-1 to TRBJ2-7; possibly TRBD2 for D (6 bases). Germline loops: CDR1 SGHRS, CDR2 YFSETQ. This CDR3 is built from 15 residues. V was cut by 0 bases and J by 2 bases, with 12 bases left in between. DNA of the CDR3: TGCGCCAGCAGCTTGGTTCTGGGACTTGCCTACGAGCAGTACTTC. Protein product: CASSLVLGLAYEQYF.

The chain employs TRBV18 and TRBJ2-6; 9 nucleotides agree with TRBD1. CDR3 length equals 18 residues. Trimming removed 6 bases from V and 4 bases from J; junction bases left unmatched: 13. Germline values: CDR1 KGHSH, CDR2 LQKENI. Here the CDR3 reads CASSRDRAYPLGANVLTF. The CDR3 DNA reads TGTGCCAGCTCGCGGGACAGGGCCTACCCACTGGGGGCCAACGTCCTGACTTTC.

For the CDR3, the DNA is TGTGCCAGCAGTGGAGGGGAGGACCAGCCCCAGCATTTT. Its translation: CASSGGEDQPQHF. This rearrangement joins TRBV2 to TRBJ1-5, with D tentatively TRBD1 (5 bases). The CDR3 totals 13 residues. The germline V gene has CDR1 SNHLY and CDR2 FYNNEI. The V gene lost 4 bases and the J gene lost 7 bases, with 11 bases spanning the gap.

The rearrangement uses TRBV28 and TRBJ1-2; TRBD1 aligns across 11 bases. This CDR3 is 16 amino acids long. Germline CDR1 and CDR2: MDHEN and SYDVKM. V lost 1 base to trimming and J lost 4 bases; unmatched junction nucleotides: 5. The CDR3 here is CASSLSPGTGGYGYTF. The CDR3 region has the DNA TGTGCCAGCAGTTTATCCCCTGGGACAGGGGGCTATGGCTACACCTTC.

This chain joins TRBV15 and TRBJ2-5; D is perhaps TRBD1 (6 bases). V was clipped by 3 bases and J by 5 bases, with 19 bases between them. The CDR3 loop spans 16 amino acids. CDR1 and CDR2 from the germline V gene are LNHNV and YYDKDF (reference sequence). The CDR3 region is CATSSLERTVRETQYF. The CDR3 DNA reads TGTGCCACCAGCAGTCTGGAGCGGACAGTTCGTGAGACCCAGTACTTC.

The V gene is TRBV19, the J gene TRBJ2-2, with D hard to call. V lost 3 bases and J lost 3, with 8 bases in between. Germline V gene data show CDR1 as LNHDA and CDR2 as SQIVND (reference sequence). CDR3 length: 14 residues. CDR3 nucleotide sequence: TGTGCCAGTAGTATTTCCAGGTACACCGGGGAGCTGTTTTTT. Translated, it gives CASSISRYTGELFF.

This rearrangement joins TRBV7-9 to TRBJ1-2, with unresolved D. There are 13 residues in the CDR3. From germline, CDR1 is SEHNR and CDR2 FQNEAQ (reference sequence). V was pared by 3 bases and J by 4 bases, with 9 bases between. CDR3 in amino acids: CASSFDNLYGYTF. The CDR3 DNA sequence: TGTGCCAGCAGCTTCGACAACCTCTATGGCTACACCTTC.

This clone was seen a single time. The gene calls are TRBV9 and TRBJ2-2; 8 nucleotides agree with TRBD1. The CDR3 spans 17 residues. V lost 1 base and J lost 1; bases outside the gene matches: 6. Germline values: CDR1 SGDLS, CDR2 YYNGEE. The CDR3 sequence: CASSVPSGTGNTGELFF. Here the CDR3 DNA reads TGTGCCAGCAGCGTACCTTCCGGGACAGGGAACACCGGGGAGCTGTTTTTT. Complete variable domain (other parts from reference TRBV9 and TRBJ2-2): DSGVTQTPKHLITATGQRVTLRCSPRSGDLSVYWYQQSLDQGLQFLIQYYNGEERAKGNILERFSAQQFPDLHSELNLSSLELGDSALYFCASSVPSGTGNTGELFFGEGSRLTVL.

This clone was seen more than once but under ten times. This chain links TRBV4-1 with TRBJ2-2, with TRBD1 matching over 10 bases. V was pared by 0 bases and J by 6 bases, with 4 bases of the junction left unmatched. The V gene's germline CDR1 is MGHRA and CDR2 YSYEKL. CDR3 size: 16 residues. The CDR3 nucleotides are TGCGCCAGCAGCCAAGAAGGGACAGGGGCTGCCGGGGAGCTGTTTTTT. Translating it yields CASSQEGTGAAGELFF.

The CDR3 here is CASSLASGGPKGGANVLTF. The CDR3 region has the DNA TGCGCCAGCAGCTTAGCTAGCGGGGGGCCCAAAGGCGGGGCCAACGTCCTGACTTTC. The gene calls are TRBV5-1 and TRBJ2-6; 11 bases match TRBD2. Unmatched junction bases numbered 11, after V lost 2 bases and J lost 4 bases. The CDR3 loop spans 19 amino acids. The germline gives CDR1 SGHRS, CDR2 YFSETQ.

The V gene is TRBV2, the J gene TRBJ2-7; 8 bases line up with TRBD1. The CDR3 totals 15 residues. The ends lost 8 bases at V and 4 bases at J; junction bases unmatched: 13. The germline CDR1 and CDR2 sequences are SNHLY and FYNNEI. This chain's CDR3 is CASSLPGTGAYEQYF. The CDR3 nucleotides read TGTGCCAGCTCTCTTCCCGGGACAGGAGCTTACGAGCAGTACTTC.

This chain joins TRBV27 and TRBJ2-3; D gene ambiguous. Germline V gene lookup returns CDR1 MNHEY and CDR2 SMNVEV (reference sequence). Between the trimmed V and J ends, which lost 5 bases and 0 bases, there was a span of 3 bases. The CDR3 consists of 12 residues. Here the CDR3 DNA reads TGTGCCAGCAGTCCTAGCACAGATACGCAGTATTTT. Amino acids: CASSPSTDTQYF.

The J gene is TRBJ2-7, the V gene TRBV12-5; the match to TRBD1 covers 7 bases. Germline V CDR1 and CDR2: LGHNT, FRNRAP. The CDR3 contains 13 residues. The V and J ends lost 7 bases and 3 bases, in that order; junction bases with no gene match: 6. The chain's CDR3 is CASAGDRDYEQYF. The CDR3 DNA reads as TGTGCTAGTGCCGGGGACAGAGACTACGAGCAGTACTTC.

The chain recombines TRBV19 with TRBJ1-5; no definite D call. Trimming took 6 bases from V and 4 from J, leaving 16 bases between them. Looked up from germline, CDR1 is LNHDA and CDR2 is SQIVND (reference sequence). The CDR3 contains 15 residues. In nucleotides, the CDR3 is TGTGCCAGTAGACGCGCGGGAACCGGTAATCAGCCCCAGCATTTT. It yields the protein CASRRAGTGNQPQHF.

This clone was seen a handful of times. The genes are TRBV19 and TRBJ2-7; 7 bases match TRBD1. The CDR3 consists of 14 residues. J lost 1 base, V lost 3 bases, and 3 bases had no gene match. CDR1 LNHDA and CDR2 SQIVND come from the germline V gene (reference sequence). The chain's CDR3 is CASSIAGGSYEQYF. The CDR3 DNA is TGTGCCAGTAGTATTGCAGGGGGTTCCTACGAGCAGTACTTC.

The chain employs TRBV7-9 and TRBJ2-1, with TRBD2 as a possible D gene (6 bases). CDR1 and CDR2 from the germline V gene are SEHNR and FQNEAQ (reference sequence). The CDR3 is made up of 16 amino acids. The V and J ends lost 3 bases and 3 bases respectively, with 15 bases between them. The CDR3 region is CASSFGGSGLYNEQFF. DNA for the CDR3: TGTGCCAGCAGCTTTGGTGGTAGCGGCCTCTACAATGAGCAGTTCTTC.

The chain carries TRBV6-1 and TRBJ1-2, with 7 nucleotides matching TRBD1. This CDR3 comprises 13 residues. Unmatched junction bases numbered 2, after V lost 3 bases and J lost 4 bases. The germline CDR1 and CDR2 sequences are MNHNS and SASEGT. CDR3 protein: CASSDPGGYGYTF. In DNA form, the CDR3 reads TGTGCCAGCAGTGACCCAGGGGGCTATGGCTACACCTTC.

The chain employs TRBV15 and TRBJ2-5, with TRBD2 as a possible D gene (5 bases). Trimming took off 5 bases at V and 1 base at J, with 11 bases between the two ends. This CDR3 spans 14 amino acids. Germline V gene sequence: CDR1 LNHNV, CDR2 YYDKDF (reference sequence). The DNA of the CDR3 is TGTGCCACCAGCCGAAGACGGGGCCAAGAGACCCAGTACTTC. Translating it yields CATSRRRGQETQYF.

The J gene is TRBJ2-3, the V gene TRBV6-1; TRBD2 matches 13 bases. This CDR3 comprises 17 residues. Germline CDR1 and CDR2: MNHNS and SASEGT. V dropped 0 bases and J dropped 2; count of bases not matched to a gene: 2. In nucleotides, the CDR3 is TGTGCCAGCAGTGAAGCGGGACTAGCGGGGTTCACAGATACGCAGTATTTT. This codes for CASSEAGLAGFTDTQYF.

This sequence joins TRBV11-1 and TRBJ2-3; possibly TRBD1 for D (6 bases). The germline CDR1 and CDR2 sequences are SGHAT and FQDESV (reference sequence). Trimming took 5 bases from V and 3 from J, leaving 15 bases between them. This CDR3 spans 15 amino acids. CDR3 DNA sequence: TGTGCCAGCAGCGGCAGGGACACCACTACAGATACGCAGTATTTT. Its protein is CASSGRDTTTDTQYF. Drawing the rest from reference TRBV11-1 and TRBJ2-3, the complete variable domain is EAEVAQSPRYKITEKSQAVAFWCDPISGHATLYWYRQILGQGPELLVQFQDESVVDDSQLPKDRFSAERLKGVDSTLKIQPAELGDSAMYLCASSGRDTTTDTQYFGPGTRLTVL.